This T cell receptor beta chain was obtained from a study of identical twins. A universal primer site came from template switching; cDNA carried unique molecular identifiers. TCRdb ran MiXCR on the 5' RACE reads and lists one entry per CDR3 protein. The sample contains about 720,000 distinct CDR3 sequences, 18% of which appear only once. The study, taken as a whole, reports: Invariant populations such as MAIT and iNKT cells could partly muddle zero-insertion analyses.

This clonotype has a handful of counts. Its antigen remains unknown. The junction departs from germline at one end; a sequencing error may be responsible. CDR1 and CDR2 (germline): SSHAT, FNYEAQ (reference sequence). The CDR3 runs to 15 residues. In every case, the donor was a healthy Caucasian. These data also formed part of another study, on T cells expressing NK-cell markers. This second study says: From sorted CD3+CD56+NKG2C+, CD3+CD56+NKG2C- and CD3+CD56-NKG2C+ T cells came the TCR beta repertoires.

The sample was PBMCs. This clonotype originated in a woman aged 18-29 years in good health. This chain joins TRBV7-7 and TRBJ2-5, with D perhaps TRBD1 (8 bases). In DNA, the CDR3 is TGTGCTAGCAGCGAACGGACAGGGAGGGCGGAGACCCAGTACTTC. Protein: CASSERTGRAETQYF.